The 27 T cell receptor beta chains listed next were all sequenced from one sample in a study of blood T cell repertoires in COVID-19. Here immunoSEQ multiplex PCR was the method, and the copy in TCRdb shows in-frame clones only, minus some. The table has around 100,000 clones, more than 80% seen once. What was sequenced was peripheral blood. These receptors were obtained from a woman aged 55-75 years with acute or convalescent COVID-19.

The chain carries TRBV7-9 and TRBJ2-2; no clear D gene. This CDR3 has 13 amino acids. Germline V gene lookup returns CDR1 SEHNR and CDR2 FQNEAQ (reference sequence). Trimming removed 3 bases at V and 6 bases at J, with 8 bases between. The CDR3 DNA reads as TGTGCCAGCAGCTTCCTAGGAGCCGGGGAGCTGTTTTTT. This translates into CASSFLGAGELFF.

J is TRBJ1-5 and V is TRBV25-1; no reliable D call. CDR1 MGHDK and CDR2 SYGVNS come from the germline V gene. The CDR3 is 14 residues long. V gave up 8 bases and J gave up 2 bases, with 13 bases separating them. In DNA, the CDR3 is TGTGCCAGCGCCCCGATGGTAGGCAATCAGCCCCAGCATTTT. Translating it yields CASAPMVGNQPQHF.

This clone occurred once. This chain joins TRBV19 and TRBJ2-1, with TRBD2 as a possible D gene (6 bases). CDR3 length equals 15 residues. Trimming shortened V by 7 bases and J by 0 bases, and 13 bases separated the two germline ends. Germline V lookup: CDR1 LNHDA, CDR2 SQIVND (reference sequence). The CDR3 DNA reads TGTGCCAGTACTGTCGGGACTCGCTCCTACAATGAGCAGTTCTTC. Translating gives CASTVGTRSYNEQFF.

The rearrangement uses TRBV5-1 and TRBJ2-2, with D perhaps TRBD2 (6 bases). The germline V gene has CDR1 SGHRS and CDR2 YFSETQ. V lost 0 bases, J lost 4 bases, and 10 bases lay in between. This CDR3 contains 15 residues. CDR3 in amino acids: CASSLGRASTGELFF. The CDR3 bases are TGCGCCAGCAGCTTGGGGAGGGCGAGCACCGGGGAGCTGTTTTTT.

The chain links TRBV15 to TRBJ1-1; 8 positions agree with TRBD1. This CDR3 contains 15 residues. Per germline, CDR1 LNHNV and CDR2 YYDKDF (reference sequence). J lost 4 bases, V lost 4 bases, and 8 bases had no gene match. DNA of the CDR3: TGTGCCACCAGCAAAGGACAGGGCTCCAGCACTGAAGCTTTCTTT. This sequence encodes CATSKGQGSSTEAFF. Combining the CDR3 with reference TRBV15 and TRBJ1-1 gives the whole variable domain DAMVIQNPRYQVTQFGKPVTLSCSQTLNHNVMYWYQQKSSQAPKLLFHYYDKDFNNEADTPDNFQSRRPNTSFCFLDIRSPGLGDTAMYLCATSKGQGSSTEAFFGQGTRLTVV.

The chain joins TRBV7-8 to TRBJ2-3; 9 nucleotides agree with TRBD1. The germline V gene encodes CDR1 SGHVS and CDR2 FQNEAQ. This CDR3 is 16 amino acids long. The V and J ends lost 0 bases and 2 bases, in that order; junction bases with no gene match: 3. Here the CDR3 reads CASSLARTGVTDTQYF. CDR3 sequence (DNA): TGTGCCAGCAGCTTAGCGAGGACAGGGGTCACAGATACGCAGTATTTT.

The chain has TRBV3-1 (or the pseudogene TRBV3-2) and TRBJ1-2; D is unresolved. From germline, CDR1 is LGHDT and CDR2 YNNKEL (reference sequence). The CDR3 totals 15 residues. V was trimmed by 2 bases and J by 7 bases, leaving 17 bases between them. CDR3 region: CASSQYSAGSLGYTF. The CDR3 DNA reads as TGTGCCAGCAGCCAATATTCTGCAGGAAGTCTTGGCTACACCTTC.

The table lists this clone with a count of one. V is TRBV28 and J is TRBJ2-7, with a tentative D call TRBD1 (6 bases). The CDR3 contains 15 residues. Looked up from germline, CDR1 is MDHEN and CDR2 is SYDVKM. The V end was cut by 5 bases, the J end by 1 base, with 15 bases between. The CDR3 spells CASSMGAPRSYEQYF. CDR3 DNA: TGTGCCAGCAGTATGGGGGCGCCTCGGTCCTACGAGCAGTACTTC.

This clone occurred once. The chain uses TRBV5-8 and TRBJ1-3; D gene ambiguous. Germline-derived CDR1 and CDR2 are SGHTS and YDEGEE. V was cut by 2 bases and J by 3 bases, with 6 bases left in between. The CDR3 spans 13 residues. The CDR3 DNA follows: TGTGCCAGCAGCTTTGAGGTTGGAAACACCATATATTTT. It specifies CASSFEVGNTIYF.

In this sample, this clone turned up once. Written as DNA, the CDR3 is TGCACCAGCAGCCAAGATCGGACAGGGAGCTCCTATAATTCACCCCTCCACTTT. Translated, it gives CTSSQDRTGSSYNSPLHF. This chain joins TRBV1 and TRBJ1-6; the table's D call, TRBD1, was not checked against the DNA. TRBV1 is deemed a pseudogene. The CDR3 totals 18 residues.

This clone has only one observation. The chain is built from TRBV10-3 and TRBJ1-2, with 7 bases identical to TRBD1. The V and J ends lost 2 bases and 2 bases, in that order; junction bases with no gene match: 2. The CDR3 loop spans 14 amino acids. Germline V CDR1 and CDR2: ENHRY, SYGVKD. Here the CDR3 reads CAISETGANYGYTF. The DNA for the CDR3 is TGTGCCATCAGTGAGACAGGGGCCAACTATGGCTACACCTTC.

This chain uses TRBV7-3 with TRBJ2-3; 9 nucleotides align to TRBD1. This CDR3 comprises 15 residues. CDR1 is SGHTA and CDR2 is FQGTGA in the germline V gene. V shed 6 bases and J 0 bases; nucleotides not matched to a gene: 4. Here the CDR3 DNA reads TGTGCCAGCAGATCAGGACAGGGGAGCACAGATACGCAGTATTTT. Amino acids: CASRSGQGSTDTQYF.

The chain couples TRBV28 to TRBJ2-1; no clear D. The CDR3 is 13 amino acids. V gave up 2 bases and J gave up 4 bases, with 6 bases separating them. Germline-derived CDR1 and CDR2 are MDHEN and SYDVKM. This chain's CDR3 is CASSLVRYNEQFF. The CDR3 coding sequence is TGTGCCAGCAGTTTAGTCAGATACAATGAGCAGTTCTTC.

The V call is TRBV11-2, the J call TRBJ2-5; no clear D gene. V was clipped by 3 bases and J by 5 bases, with 13 bases between them. The germline V gene has CDR1 SGHAT and CDR2 FQNNGV. This CDR3 has 14 amino acids. In DNA form, the CDR3 reads TGTGCCAGCAGCTTTCGACGGAGTCTGGAGACCCAGTACTTC. This sequence encodes CASSFRRSLETQYF. The full variable domain, completed using reference TRBV11-2 and TRBJ2-5, is EAGVAQSPRYKIIEKRQSVAFWCNPISGHATLYWYQQILGQGPKLLIQFQNNGVVDDSQLPKDRFSAERLKGVDSTLKIQPAKLEDSAVYLCASSFRRSLETQYFGPGTRLLVL.

V gene TRBV19 combines with J gene TRBJ2-2; D is unclear. Germline V lookup: CDR1 LNHDA, CDR2 SQIVND (reference sequence). The length of the CDR3 is 16 residues. The V gene lost 1 base and the J gene lost 0 bases, with 9 bases spanning the gap. The CDR3: CASSIVAVTNTGELFF. The DNA of the CDR3 is TGTGCCAGTAGTATAGTGGCAGTTACGAACACCGGGGAGCTGTTTTTT.

The rearrangement joins TRBV30 to TRBJ2-1; possibly TRBD2 for D (5 bases). CDR1 is GTSNPN, CDR2 SVGIG, per germline (reference sequence). Between the trimmed V and J ends, which lost 1 base and 1 base, there was a span of 11 bases. The CDR3 length is 15 residues. The DNA of the CDR3 is TGTGCCTGGAGTGCAAATGAGGGTTCCTACAATGAGCAGTTCTTC. This codes for CAWSANEGSYNEQFF.

Comment on this clone: Other DNA sequences from this sample encode an identical CDR3 as well. The rearrangement uses TRBV28 and TRBJ1-2; D perhaps matches TRBD1 (5 bases). Germline V gene lookup returns CDR1 MDHEN and CDR2 SYDVKM. The V end lost 6 bases, the J end lost 4 bases, and 12 bases lay between the germline ends. The CDR3 consists of 13 residues. The CDR3 DNA follows: TGTGCCAGCAGCCTCGACAGAGGCTATGGCTACACCTTC. It yields the protein CASSLDRGYGYTF.

The gene calls are TRBV2 and TRBJ1-3; D gene ambiguous. The CDR3 is made up of 13 amino acids. The ends were cut back, 3 bases at V and 9 bases at J, with 12 bases in the middle. Germline V gene sequence: CDR1 SNHLY, CDR2 FYNNEI. DNA for the CDR3: TGTGCCAGCAGTGATAGTGTGGTTCGCACCATATATTTT. As protein: CASSDSVVRTIYF.

CDR3 protein: CATSAEVGNYGYTF. The CDR3 DNA follows: TGTGCCACCAGCGCTGAGGTTGGTAACTATGGCTACACCTTC. The chain employs TRBV15 and TRBJ1-2; the D is unclear. Deletions cut 5 bases from V and 1 base from J, with 11 bases between. The CDR3 has 14 amino acids. The germline CDR1 and CDR2 sequences are LNHNV and YYDKDF (reference sequence).

The chain links TRBV19 to TRBJ2-3; 13 nucleotides agree with TRBD2. The CDR3 spans 17 residues. V was clipped by 6 bases and J by 1 base; unmatched bases: 7. The germline gives CDR1 LNHDA, CDR2 SQIVND (reference sequence). DNA for the CDR3: TGTGCCAGTAGCGGACTAGCGGGAGTCTCTGGCACAGATACGCAGTATTTT. It translates to CASSGLAGVSGTDTQYF. The entire variable domain, with the rest obtained from reference TRBV19 and TRBJ2-3, is as follows: DGGITQSPKYLFRKEGQNVTLSCEQNLNHDAMYWYRQDPGQGLRLIYYSQIVNDFQKGDIAEGYSVSREKKESFPLTVTSAQKNPTAFYLCASSGLAGVSGTDTQYFGPGTRLTVL.

There are a few counts of this clone. V is TRBV5-1 and J is TRBJ2-1; 10 positions match TRBD2. The germline CDR1 and CDR2 sequences are SGHRS and YFSETQ. This CDR3 is 18 amino acids long. The ends lost 0 bases at V and 9 bases at J; junction bases unmatched: 15. The chain's CDR3 is CASSLETGTSVRGCEQFF. CDR3 in DNA: TGCGCCAGCAGCTTGGAAACCGGGACTAGCGTTAGAGGGTGTGAGCAGTTCTTC.

The chain employs TRBV5-1 and TRBJ2-2, with 8 bases aligning to TRBD1. The CDR3 is made up of 15 amino acids. Germline-derived CDR1 and CDR2 are SGHRS and YFSETQ. V trimming: 2 bases; J trimming: 1 base; junction bases outside the gene matches: 1. Here the CDR3 reads CASSFGQGNTGELFF. The DNA of the CDR3 is TGCGCCAGCAGCTTCGGACAGGGGAACACCGGGGAGCTGTTTTTT.

The chain links TRBV9 to TRBJ1-2, with unresolved D. The CDR3 runs 14 residues. Germline V gene sequence: CDR1 SGDLS, CDR2 YYNGEE. Trimming took 4 bases from V and 2 from J, leaving 12 bases between them. In DNA, the CDR3 is TGTGCCAGCAGCCCCCCCGCAGGCAACTATGGCTACACCTTC. Amino acids: CASSPPAGNYGYTF. Using reference TRBV9 and TRBJ1-2 for the parts outside the CDR3, the full variable domain is DSGVTQTPKHLITATGQRVTLRCSPRSGDLSVYWYQQSLDQGLQFLIQYYNGEERAKGNILERFSAQQFPDLHSELNLSSLELGDSALYFCASSPPAGNYGYTFGSGTRLTVV.

This sequence joins TRBV4-1 and TRBJ2-5; possibly TRBD1 for D (6 bases). The CDR3 sequence is 17 residues long. Per the germline V gene, CDR1 is MGHRA and CDR2 is YSYEKL. Trimming removed 0 bases from V and 1 base from J, with 15 bases in between. CDR3 protein: CASSQDEAGDIQETQYF. The CDR3 DNA is TGCGCCAGCAGCCAAGATGAGGCAGGGGACATCCAAGAGACCCAGTACTTC.

This chain links TRBV28 with TRBJ1-6; D gene unclear. The V end lost 5 bases, the J end lost 4 bases, and 9 bases lay between the germline ends. The germline gives CDR1 MDHEN, CDR2 SYDVKM. The CDR3 contains 14 residues. The CDR3 protein is CASSGWRYNSPLHF. CDR3 bases: TGTGCCAGCAGTGGCTGGAGGTATAATTCACCCCTCCACTTT.

The rearrangement joins TRBV19 to TRBJ2-1, with 7 bases lining up with TRBD1. This CDR3 has 14 residues. V was clipped by 10 bases and J by 0 bases; unmatched bases: 6. CDR1 is LNHDA and CDR2 is SQIVND in the germline V gene (reference sequence). This CDR3 is CATSGGRSYNEQFF. The CDR3 region has the DNA TGTGCCACCTCAGGGGGACGCTCCTACAATGAGCAGTTCTTC.

The CDR3, as DNA: TGTGCCAGCAATTTCCAGTTCAATCAGCCCCAGCATTTT. This encodes CASNFQFNQPQHF. The chain carries TRBV6-5 and TRBJ1-5; no clear D. CDR1 is MNHEY and CDR2 is SVGAGI in the germline V gene. The CDR3 totals 13 residues. The V gene lost 7 bases and the J gene lost 3 bases, with 10 bases spanning the gap.